Described below is a single T cell receptor (beta chain) sequence and its context. The sample holds many counts of this clonotype. The clone's antigen remains unknown. No base-level quality is on record; no much larger clone is a single base apart. This record comes from a study of T-cell reconstitution after alpha-beta-depleted transplantation in children (dated by TCRdb to 2016 to 2017). Looking at the study overall: Using TCR repertoire profiling, the study followed T-cell immune reconstitution in a quantitative way in children after TCRalphabeta/CD19-depleted allogeneic hematopoietic cell transplantation.

Library preparation was by PCR. These reads were obtained on an Illumina HiSeq 2500. TCR library preparation used molecular barcoding, with unique molecular identifiers applied to normalize quantification of the TCRbeta repertoire. TCRdb reprocessing: public reads trimmed at Q25 with fastp, clones called with MiXCR, in-frame beta chains kept. Every distinct CDR3 protein forms one entry, paired with its most common genes and DNA. The sample yields roughly 220,000 distinct CDR3 sequences; 7.5% to 10% were counted once. The ten largest clones add up to less than 6% of the sample. Sample: PBMCs from the stem cell graft donor, taken from the stem cell graft. The sequence was collected from a human donor who donated a stem cell graft to a child with SCID.

Here is the DNA: TGCGCCAGCAGCTGGACAGGGGGCAATCAGCCCCAGCATTTT. It is translated as CASSWTGGNQPQHF. This chain joins TRBV5-1 to TRBJ1-5; 9 central bases correspond to TRBD1. The CDR3, cysteine through phenylalanine, is 14 amino acids long. The kept DNA is CDR3 alone, 42 bases in frame from the first base. The germline V end is reduced by 3 bases and the J end by 2 bases; junction bases left unmatched: 0. CDR1 and CDR2 were assigned from the germline V gene as SGHRS and YFSETQ.